Below, 21 T cell receptor beta chains from the same sample are listed, as sequenced in a study of T cell responses to AZD1222 COVID-19 vaccine (TCRdb year 2021). Sample time point, as interpreted from the label and publication: baseline before first vaccination. Library construction relied on the immunoSEQ multiplex PCR assay. TCRdb stores this immuneACCESS table with in-frame sequences only. Part of the clones is absent; in the studies checked, under half of the shortfall reflects unresolved V genes, and no reason is known for the rest. Here the sample has about 120,000 clones; around nine tenths occur a single time. Jointly, the top ten make up 8% to 10% of the sample. The specimen comprised peripheral blood, sampled on day 0 of AZD1222 vaccination. The origin of the receptors is an adult in good health.

This chain joins TRBV7-3 and TRBJ2-6; maybe TRBD1 (6 bases). This CDR3 has 17 amino acids. Germline V lookup: CDR1 SGHTA, CDR2 FQGTGA. Trimming removed 2 bases at V and 1 base at J, with 12 bases between. CDR3 bases: TGTGCCAGCAGCTTAGGAAGCAGGGGATCTGGGGCCAACGTCCTGACTTTC. The encoded protein is CASSLGSRGSGANVLTF.

This sequence joins TRBV4-1 and TRBJ2-7; D remains unclear. With 0 bases removed from V and 5 bases from J, the gap between germline ends came to 14 bases. Per the germline V gene, CDR1 is MGHRA and CDR2 is YSYEKL. The CDR3 consists of 15 residues. The CDR3 is CASSQDGPRRDEQYF. The CDR3 coding sequence is TGCGCCAGCAGCCAAGATGGTCCGAGACGGGACGAGCAGTACTTC.

The chain has TRBV7-3 and TRBJ2-3, with 12 bases aligning to TRBD2. Losses at the gene ends were 5 bases for V and 2 bases for J; bases not matched to a gene: 11. Germline-derived CDR1 and CDR2 are SGHTA and FQGTGA. CDR3 length: 18 amino acids. The CDR3 sequence is CASSPSGLAGTPTDTQYF. The CDR3 nucleotides are TGTGCCAGCAGCCCGTCAGGACTAGCGGGAACCCCCACAGATACGCAGTATTTT.

This chain uses TRBV5-1 with TRBJ2-3; 12 positions agree with TRBD2. The CDR3 runs 16 residues. CDR1 is SGHRS and CDR2 is YFSETQ in the germline V gene. The ends lost 4 bases at V and 2 bases at J; junction bases unmatched: 5. The CDR3 is CASSPGLAGPTDTQYF. The CDR3 DNA is TGCGCCAGCAGCCCAGGACTAGCGGGACCCACAGATACGCAGTATTTT.

This chain uses TRBV28 with TRBJ2-3, with D maybe TRBD2 (5 bases). Per germline, CDR1 MDHEN and CDR2 SYDVKM. This CDR3 is 14 amino acids long. Trimming stripped 2 bases from V and 12 bases from J, with 18 bases between. CDR3 amino acids: CASSLEFPRARQYF. The CDR3 nucleotides are TGTGCCAGCAGTTTAGAATTTCCGAGGGCTCGACAGTATTTT.

This clone was counted only a few times. This chain connects TRBV24-1 to TRBJ2-1; 12 bases fit TRBD1. The CDR3 totals 17 residues. From germline, CDR1 is KGHDR and CDR2 SFDVKD. Germline trimming cut 4 bases from V and 5 bases from J; bases unmatched to any gene: 8. The chain's CDR3 is CATSEGGTGGANNEQFF. The CDR3 nucleotides read TGTGCCACCAGTGAGGGGGGGACAGGGGGCGCGAACAATGAGCAGTTCTTC.

The CDR3, as DNA: TGTGCCAGCGGGCGACAGGGCCCCAATGAGCAGTTCTTC. Its translation: CASGRQGPNEQFF. The rearrangement joins TRBV6-5 to TRBJ2-1; 7 bases are shared with TRBD1. Germline V gene sequence: CDR1 MNHEY, CDR2 SVGAGI. The CDR3 loop spans 13 amino acids. The V gene end was trimmed by 8 bases and the J gene end by 6 bases; junction bases not matched to a gene: 7.

V gene TRBV5-8 combines with J gene TRBJ2-7; weak D call: TRBD2 (5 bases). CDR1 is SGHTS and CDR2 is YDEGEE in the germline V gene. The CDR3 extends over 12 amino acids. V dropped 1 base and J dropped 3 bases, with 5 bases sitting between them. For the CDR3, the DNA is TGTGCCAGCAGCTTGCGGGGCTACGAGCAGTACTTC. This translates into CASSLRGYEQYF.

J is TRBJ2-1 and V is TRBV6-2 or TRBV6-3; 10 bases are shared with TRBD2. There are 14 residues in the CDR3. CDR1 and CDR2 from the germline V gene are MNHEY and SVGEGT. Germline trimming cut 6 bases from V and 9 bases from J; bases unmatched to any gene: 8. The CDR3 region is CASSLSGGATEQFF. Written as DNA, the CDR3 is TGTGCCAGCAGCCTCAGCGGGGGGGCGACTGAGCAGTTCTTC.

This CDR3 reads CASSLRSDSSYGYTF. The CDR3 DNA reads as TGTGCCAGCAGCTTAAGGTCAGACTCCTCCTATGGCTACACCTTC. The rearrangement links TRBV7-2 to TRBJ1-2; D is undetermined. CDR3 length: 15 residues. V shed 2 bases and J shed 4 bases, with 14 bases lying between them. The V gene's germline CDR1 is SGHTA and CDR2 FQGNSA. The whole variable domain, remainder taken from reference TRBV7-2 and TRBJ1-2, is GAGVSQSPSNKVTEKGKDVELRCDPISGHTALYWYRQSLGQGLEFLIYFQGNSAPDKSGLPSDRFSAERTGGSVSTLTIQRTQQEDSAVYLCASSLRSDSSYGYTFGSGTRLTVV.

This chain joins TRBV3-1 (or the pseudogene TRBV3-2) and TRBJ2-7, with unresolved D. This CDR3 spans 13 amino acids. Trimming cost V 5 bases and J 1 base, with 9 bases left between them. Germline V CDR1 and CDR2: LGHDT, YNNKEL (reference sequence). Written as DNA, the CDR3 is TGTGCCAGCAGCTCATTTGCATCCTACGAGCAGTACTTC. It translates to CASSSFASYEQYF.

J is TRBJ2-3 and V is TRBV7-2; 11 nucleotides line up with TRBD1. The CDR3 has 14 amino acids. Germline V gene sequence: CDR1 SGHTA, CDR2 FQGNSA. After removal of 3 bases from V and 5 bases from J, the junction contained 1 base not matched to a gene. The CDR3 nucleotides are TGTGCCAGCAGCTTGGGGACAGGGGGAGATACGCAGTATTTT. It encodes CASSLGTGGDTQYF.

This clone was detected only once. The chain is built from TRBV9 and TRBJ1-1; D may be TRBD1 (5 bases). The CDR3 covers 11 residues. CDR1 and CDR2 (germline): SGDLS, YYNGEE. The V gene lost 7 bases and the J gene lost 7 bases, with 11 bases spanning the gap. CDR3 DNA sequence: TGTGCCAGCTCCGGGGGAGGTGAAGCTTTCTTT. This translates into CASSGGGEAFF.

The chain is built from TRBV7-9 and TRBJ1-2, with a possible D match to TRBD1 (5 bases). The CDR3 runs 14 residues. CDR1 and CDR2 (germline): SEHNR, FQNEAQ (reference sequence). V lost 6 bases and J lost 4, with 15 bases in between. The CDR3 here is CASSFTGGTYGYTF. The CDR3 DNA sequence: TGTGCCAGCAGTTTCACAGGAGGGACCTATGGCTACACCTTC.

This rearrangement joins TRBV20-1 to TRBJ2-3; TRBD2 might be the D (6 bases). The length of the CDR3 is 16 residues. Germline CDR1 is DFQATT and CDR2 is SNEGSKA (reference sequence). The germline V and J ends were trimmed by 3 bases and 2 bases, with 18 bases remaining between them. This chain's CDR3 is CSASGGWSAVTDTQYF. CDR3 in DNA: TGCAGTGCTAGTGGAGGGTGGAGCGCGGTCACAGATACGCAGTATTTT.

The rearrangement uses TRBV28 and TRBJ1-2; 8 nucleotides line up with TRBD1. This CDR3 is built from 15 residues. Germline assignment: CDR1 MDHEN and CDR2 SYDVKM. With 6 bases clipped from V and 7 bases from J, the junction kept 13 bases outside the gene matches. CDR3 region: CASSRRQGRWSGYTF. In DNA, the CDR3 is TGTGCCAGCAGCCGCAGACAGGGGCGCTGGTCTGGCTACACCTTC.

The chain joins TRBV11-2 to TRBJ1-1; D gene unclear. CDR3 length: 10 residues. The ends were cut back, 5 bases at V and 5 bases at J, with 3 bases in the middle. CDR1 and CDR2 (germline): SGHAT, FQNNGV. CDR3 nucleotides: TGTGCCAGCAGCGGGACTGAAGCTTTCTTT. Translated: CASSGTEAFF.

The rearrangement links TRBV5-1 to TRBJ2-7, with a weak D call TRBD2 (6 bases). Germline lookup yields CDR1 SGHRS and CDR2 YFSETQ. V was shortened by 0 bases and J by 2 bases, with 15 bases between the two germline ends. The CDR3 loop spans 16 amino acids. The CDR3 sequence is CASSLALGTGTYEQYF. CDR3 DNA: TGCGCCAGCAGCTTGGCCTTGGGGACTGGAACCTACGAGCAGTACTTC.

The chain couples TRBV6-5 to TRBJ1-2, with 8 nucleotides matching TRBD1. From germline, CDR1 is MNHEY and CDR2 SVGAGI. The J segment lost 4 bases and the V segment lost 7 bases, leaving 8 bases of the junction unmatched. The CDR3 loop spans 14 amino acids. The CDR3, as DNA: TGTGCCAGCAAACCTGACAGGGGTGGCTATGGCTACACCTTC. As protein: CASKPDRGGYGYTF.

The rearrangement joins TRBV2 to TRBJ2-2; 9 bases match TRBD1. With V trimmed by 6 bases and J by 1 base, 3 bases remained unmatched. This CDR3 region has 15 residues. Per the germline V gene, CDR1 is SNHLY and CDR2 is FYNNEI. CDR3 nucleotide sequence: TGTGCCAGCAGACCGGGACAGGGGAACACCGGGGAGCTGTTTTTT. This encodes CASRPGQGNTGELFF.

This chain uses TRBV9 with TRBJ1-1; TRBD1 matches 8 bases. Germline V CDR1 and CDR2: SGDLS, YYNGEE. There are 18 residues in the CDR3. J lost 0 bases, V lost 0 bases, and 10 bases had no gene match. In nucleotides, the CDR3 is TGTGCCAGCAGCGTAGACCCCCCGACAGGGGCCATGAACACTGAAGCTTTCTTT. Translation: CASSVDPPTGAMNTEAFF.